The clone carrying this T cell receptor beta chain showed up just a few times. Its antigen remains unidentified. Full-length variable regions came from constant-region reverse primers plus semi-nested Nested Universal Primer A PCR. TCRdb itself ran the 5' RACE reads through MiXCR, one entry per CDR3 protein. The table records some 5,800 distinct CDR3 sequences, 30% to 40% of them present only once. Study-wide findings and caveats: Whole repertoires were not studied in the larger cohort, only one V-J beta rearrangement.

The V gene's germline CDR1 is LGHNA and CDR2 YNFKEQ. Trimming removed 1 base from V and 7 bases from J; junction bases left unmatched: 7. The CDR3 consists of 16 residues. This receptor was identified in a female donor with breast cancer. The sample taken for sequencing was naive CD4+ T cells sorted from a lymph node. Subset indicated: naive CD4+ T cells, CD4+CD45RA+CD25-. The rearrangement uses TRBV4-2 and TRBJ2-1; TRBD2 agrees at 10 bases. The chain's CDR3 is CASSQGDSGRWNEQFF. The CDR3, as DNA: TGTGCCAGCAGCCAAGGTGATAGCGGGAGGTGGAATGAGCAGTTCTTC.